These 15 T cell receptor beta chains share one sample of origin, sequenced in a study of early T cells in non-severe SARS-CoV-2 infection. In TCRdb, the 5' RACE reads were re-called with MiXCR into one record per CDR3 protein. The data show more than 55,000 distinct CDR3 sequences, approximately 5.9% seen once. The sample here was whole blood, taken at baseline. The receptors derive from an adult who was a healthcare worker with PCR-confirmed SARS-CoV-2 infection or an uninfected control (not recorded which).

This clonotype was observed at least ten times. This chain connects TRBV6-5 to TRBJ2-7; TRBD1 matches 8 bases. Germline CDR1 and CDR2: MNHEY and SVGAGI. The trim removed 0 bases at V and 1 base at J, leaving 2 bases unmatched. The CDR3 is made up of 15 amino acids. The chain's CDR3 is CASSYSGTGSYEQYF. CDR3 DNA sequence: TGTGCCAGCAGTTACTCAGGGACAGGATCCTACGAGCAGTACTTC.

This clonotype was observed at least ten times. This chain connects TRBV6-1 to TRBJ1-5; tentatively, D is TRBD1 (6 bases). This CDR3 region has 17 residues. V was pared by 1 base and J by 2 bases, with 15 bases between. CDR1 MNHNS and CDR2 SASEGT come from the germline V gene. The CDR3 DNA is TGTGCCAGCAGTGAAGGTACGGGGGCGCGAGGCAATCAGCCCCAGCATTTT. It specifies CASSEGTGARGNQPQHF.

Many counts were recorded for this clonotype. The CDR3: CASPKLGTGELFF. The CDR3 coding sequence is TGTGCCAGCCCCAAGTTGGGCACCGGGGAGCTGTTTTTT. This chain connects TRBV12-3 or TRBV12-4 to TRBJ2-2, with D unresolved. The CDR3 consists of 13 residues. Between the trimmed V and J ends, which lost 8 bases and 4 bases, there was a span of 11 bases.

This clonotype was counted ten times or more. The chain carries TRBV11-2 and TRBJ2-5; D could derive from TRBD1 or TRBD2 (5 bases each). CDR1 and CDR2 (germline): SGHAT, FQNNGV. This CDR3 has 18 residues. The V and J ends lost 2 bases and 2 bases respectively, with 21 bases between them. The CDR3 sequence is CASSLFAGRRNAQETQYF. DNA for the CDR3: TGTGCCAGCAGCTTATTCGCAGGGAGAAGGAACGCTCAAGAGACCCAGTACTTC.

This clonotype was counted at least ten times. This chain links TRBV25-1 with TRBJ1-6; a possible D gene is TRBD1 (6 bases). V lost 5 bases to trimming and J lost 4 bases, with 9 bases between them. Germline V gives CDR1 MGHDK, CDR2 SYGVNS. This CDR3 is 14 amino acids long. The CDR3 DNA is TGTGCCAGCAGTTACGGACAGTATAATTCACCCCTCCACTTT. It translates to CASSYGQYNSPLHF.

This clonotype occurred a few times. The chain carries TRBV3-1 and TRBJ2-7, with D perhaps matching TRBD1 (7 bases). In germline, CDR1 is LGHDT, CDR2 YNNKEL (reference sequence). V was shortened by 0 bases and J by 1 base, with 13 bases between the two germline ends. This CDR3 spans 16 amino acids. DNA of the CDR3: TGTGCCAGCAGCCAAGATACGACAGGGAGGTCCTACGAGCAGTACTTC. Translating gives CASSQDTTGRSYEQYF.

This clonotype was observed a handful of times. The chain links TRBV18 to TRBJ1-1; D gene ambiguous. The CDR3 is 15 amino acids. V gave up 4 bases and J gave up 2 bases, with 14 bases separating them. Germline values: CDR1 KGHSH, CDR2 LQKENI. CDR3 DNA: TGTGCCAGCTCACGTCCGAGACACCCCAACACTGAAGCTTTCTTT. It is translated as CASSRPRHPNTEAFF.

This clonotype was counted ten times or more. CDR3 coding DNA: TGTGCCAGCAGCTTAGTGAGCGAGCAGTACTTC. It codes for CASSLVSEQYF. The chain joins TRBV7-9 to TRBJ2-7, with D uncertain. The CDR3 length is 11 residues. Germline CDR1 is SEHNR and CDR2 is FQNEAQ (reference sequence). V was trimmed by 1 base and J by 6 bases, leaving 4 bases between them.

This clonotype was seen many times. This chain joins TRBV7-2 and TRBJ2-3; 8 bases match TRBD1. The CDR3 is 14 residues long. Per the germline V gene, CDR1 is SGHTA and CDR2 is FQGNSA. V gave up 5 bases and J gave up 6 bases; unmatched junction bases: 7. The DNA for the CDR3 is TGTGCCAGCAGCATCGGACAGGGCGTGGATACGCAGTATTTT. Encoded protein: CASSIGQGVDTQYF.

V and J are TRBV19 and TRBJ2-1, with a possible D match to TRBD2 (5 bases). The CDR3 is 18 amino acids. With 4 bases removed from V and 0 bases from J, the gap between germline ends came to 19 bases. CDR1 LNHDA and CDR2 SQIVND come from the germline V gene (reference sequence). The CDR3 nucleotides read TGTGCCAGTAGTACGCCGGATGGGAGCGGCAGCTCCTACAATGAGCAGTTCTTC. Amino acid sequence: CASSTPDGSGSSYNEQFF.

J is TRBJ2-1 and V is TRBV10-3, with 10 bases matching TRBD2. Germline CDR1 is ENHRY and CDR2 is SYGVKD. V shed 5 bases, J shed 5 bases, and the junction held 3 bases outside the gene matches. The CDR3 totals 14 residues. The CDR3 DNA reads TGTGCCATCAGTTTAAGCGGGAGGGACAATGAGCAGTTCTTC. This encodes CAISLSGRDNEQFF.

In its sample, this clonotype was seen a few times. J is TRBJ2-7 and V is TRBV18; no definite D call. Germline loops: CDR1 KGHSH, CDR2 LQKENI. CDR3 length: 18 amino acids. Deletions cut 3 bases from V and 0 bases from J, with 21 bases between. CDR3: CASSPSSVSRRSSYEQYF. Written as DNA, the CDR3 is TGTGCCAGCTCACCGTCCAGCGTTTCGCGCCGTAGCTCCTACGAGCAGTACTTC.

This clonotype was detected ten times or more. Written as DNA, the CDR3 is TGCAGTGCTAGAGATCCGGACGAGCAGTACTTC. This gives the protein CSARDPDEQYF. J is TRBJ2-7 and V is TRBV20-1; D gene uncertain. CDR1 and CDR2 (germline): DFQATT, SNEGSKA (reference sequence). V was trimmed by 0 bases and J by 5 bases, leaving 5 bases between them. The CDR3 loop spans 11 amino acids.

This clonotype came up a few times. V usage is TRBV6-2 or TRBV6-3 and J usage is TRBJ1-1; TRBD1 matches at 8 bases. Unmatched junction bases numbered 7, after V lost 6 bases and J lost 4 bases. The CDR3 runs 14 residues. Germline V lookup: CDR1 MNHEY, CDR2 SVGEGT. CDR3 bases: TGTGCCAGCAGACTAATCACAGGGGGCACTGAAGCTTTCTTT. Translation gives CASRLITGGTEAFF.

This clonotype was counted only a few times. The chain carries TRBV10-3 and TRBJ1-3, with unresolved D. Germline V lookup: CDR1 ENHRY, CDR2 SYGVKD. Trimming cost V 6 bases and J 0 bases, with 6 bases left between them. The CDR3 length is 13 residues. The CDR3 bases are TGTGCCATCAGCGTAGGCTCTGGAAACACCATATATTTT. Protein product: CAISVGSGNTIYF.